The T cell receptor (beta chain) under discussion was sequenced for a study of T cell responses to AZD1222 COVID-19 vaccine. Germline assignment: CDR1 MNHNS and CDR2 SASEGT. V shed 4 bases and J 4 bases; nucleotides not matched to a gene: 10. This CDR3 has 17 amino acids. The assay was immunoSEQ multiplex PCR, and TCRdb's table has in-frame clones only and misses some. This table has roughly 45,000 clones, around 80% appearing once. This TCR was recovered from an adult who received the AZD1222 COVID-19 vaccine. Sequencing used peripheral blood, obtained 28 days after the second AZD1222 dose. The V call is TRBV6-1, the J call TRBJ2-2, with 9 bases that match TRBD2. The CDR3 loop is CASSVVRTSEVTGELFF. CDR3 bases: TGTGCCAGCAGTGTGGTCAGGACTAGCGAGGTCACCGGGGAGCTGTTTTTT.